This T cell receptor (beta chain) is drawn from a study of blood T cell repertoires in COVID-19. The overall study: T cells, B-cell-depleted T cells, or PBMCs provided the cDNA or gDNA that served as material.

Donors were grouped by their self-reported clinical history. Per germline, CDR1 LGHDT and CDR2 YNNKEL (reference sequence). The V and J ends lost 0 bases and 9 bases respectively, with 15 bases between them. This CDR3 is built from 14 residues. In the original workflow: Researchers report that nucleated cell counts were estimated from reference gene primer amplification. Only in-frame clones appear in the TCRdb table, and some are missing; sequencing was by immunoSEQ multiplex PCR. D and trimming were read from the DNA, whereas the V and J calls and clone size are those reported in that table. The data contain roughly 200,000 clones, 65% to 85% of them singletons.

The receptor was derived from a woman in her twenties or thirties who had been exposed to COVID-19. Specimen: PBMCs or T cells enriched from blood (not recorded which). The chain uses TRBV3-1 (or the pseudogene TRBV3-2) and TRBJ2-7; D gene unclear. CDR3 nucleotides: TGTGCCAGCAGCCAAGATTTGGTGTCAGCGCGGCAGTACTTC. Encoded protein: CASSQDLVSARQYF.